These 18 T cell receptor beta chains were all obtained from the same sample, sequenced in a study of cytomegalovirus exposure and HLA in healthy donors. The PCR made use of 60 Vbeta and 13 Jbeta primers. TCRdb's copy holds only in-frame clones and misses some; the assay was immunoSEQ multiplex PCR. The sample holds approximately 270,000 clones, 80% seen once. The sample comprised PBMCs. Receptors were obtained from a girl aged 2-15 years in good health and CMV-seronegative.

The genes are TRBV14 and TRBJ2-1; 9 positions match TRBD1. J lost 6 bases, V lost 0 bases, and 6 bases had no gene match. Per the germline V gene, CDR1 is SGHDN and CDR2 is FVKESK. The CDR3 is 16 residues long. CDR3 in DNA: TGTGCCAGCAGCCAAGATCATGGGACAGGGCCCAATGAGCAGTTCTTC. Translation gives CASSQDHGTGPNEQFF.

J is TRBJ2-7 and V is TRBV7-9; TRBD2 agrees at 7 bases. With 0 bases clipped from V and 1 base from J, the junction kept 3 bases outside the gene matches. The CDR3 has 15 amino acids. CDR1 is SEHNR, CDR2 FQNEAQ, per germline (reference sequence). CDR3 amino acids: CASSLALAFSYEQYF. The CDR3 bases are TGTGCCAGCAGCTTAGCACTAGCGTTTTCCTACGAGCAGTACTTC.

This clone was seen just once. The V and J genes are TRBV27 and TRBJ1-5, with a weak D call TRBD1 (6 bases). This CDR3 comprises 18 residues. V was trimmed by 0 bases and J by 0 bases, leaving 15 bases between them. CDR1 MNHEY and CDR2 SMNVEV come from the germline V gene (reference sequence). The CDR3 sequence is CASSLSSRGGYSNQPQHF. The DNA for the CDR3 is TGTGCCAGCAGTTTATCGAGCAGGGGTGGGTATAGCAATCAGCCCCAGCATTTT.

V usage is TRBV7-9 and J usage is TRBJ2-3, with TRBD1 identical over 9 bases. Trimming removed 6 bases from V and 5 bases from J; junction bases left unmatched: 9. Germline loops: CDR1 SEHNR, CDR2 FQNEAQ (reference sequence). The CDR3 extends over 15 amino acids. The CDR3 DNA sequence: TGTGCCAGCAGTCTCACAGGGGGCTCTGGAGATACGCAGTATTTT. Encoded protein: CASSLTGGSGDTQYF.

A few counts support this clone. V and J are TRBV4-2 and TRBJ1-2, with D possibly matching TRBD1 (6 bases). This CDR3 is 16 amino acids long. The V gene's germline CDR1 is LGHNA and CDR2 YNFKEQ. Trimming left V 8 bases short and J 1 base short, with 20 bases between. The DNA for the CDR3 is TGTGCCAGCCCAGGGGCCCGTCCCCCGTATAACTATGGCTACACCTTC. Translation gives CASPGARPPYNYGYTF.

This chain's CDR3 is CASSPGVETDPTF. The DNA for the CDR3 is TGTGCCAGCTCACCAGGGGTTGAGACAGATCCCACCTTC. The chain links TRBV18 to TRBJ1-2; tentatively, D is TRBD1 (5 bases). Trimming removed 2 bases at V and 13 bases at J, with 17 bases between. The CDR3 has 13 amino acids. The germline CDR1 and CDR2 sequences are KGHSH and LQKENI.

This chain uses TRBV28 with TRBJ1-1; D unclear. This CDR3 comprises 16 residues. The germline CDR1 and CDR2 sequences are MDHEN and SYDVKM. Trimming removed 2 bases at V and 2 bases at J, with 15 bases between. The CDR3 region has the DNA TGTGCCAGCAGTTTAACGTGGCCGAAGCGAAACACTGAAGCTTTCTTT. Translated, it gives CASSLTWPKRNTEAFF.

This clone occurred once. V is TRBV7-3 and J is TRBJ2-1, with a tentative D call TRBD2 (6 bases). Per the germline V gene, CDR1 is SGHTA and CDR2 is FQGTGA. With 4 bases removed from V and 2 bases from J, the gap between germline ends came to 12 bases. The CDR3 length is 15 residues. CDR3 in DNA: TGTGCCAGCAGCTCAGGGACTGGGACCTACAATGAGCAGTTCTTC. Encoded protein: CASSSGTGTYNEQFF.

This rearrangement joins TRBV5-1 to TRBJ1-3; D remains unclear. This CDR3 has 16 amino acids. Germline loops: CDR1 SGHRS, CDR2 YFSETQ. Trimming took 4 bases from V and 0 from J, leaving 14 bases between them. The CDR3 reads CASSPEGAYSGNTIYF. In nucleotides, the CDR3 is TGCGCCAGCAGCCCCGAGGGAGCCTACTCTGGAAACACCATATATTTT.

CDR3 sequence (DNA): TGCGCCAGCAGCCGACCCCGAACAGGGCACAATGAGCAGTTCTTC. Its protein is CASSRPRTGHNEQFF. This chain joins TRBV5-1 and TRBJ2-1, with a possible D match to TRBD1 (6 bases). The germline gives CDR1 SGHRS, CDR2 YFSETQ. Trimming took off 4 bases at V and 5 bases at J, with 16 bases between the two ends. The CDR3 extends over 15 amino acids.

This clone was seen only a few times. The V call is TRBV5-1, the J call TRBJ2-6, with a tentative D call TRBD1 (6 bases). Trimming took off 0 bases at V and 0 bases at J, with 7 bases between the two ends. In germline, CDR1 is SGHRS, CDR2 YFSETQ. The CDR3 has 16 amino acids. CDR3 protein: CASSLGGGSGANVLTF. DNA for the CDR3: TGCGCCAGCAGCTTGGGAGGGGGCTCTGGGGCCAACGTCCTGACTTTC.

This clone has just a few counts. This chain's CDR3 is CASSLGFEELGAFF. For the CDR3, the DNA is TGCGCCAGCAGCTTGGGGTTTGAGGAATTAGGTGCTTTCTTT. This sequence joins TRBV5-1 and TRBJ1-1; D gene unclear. The CDR3 sequence is 14 residues long. Trimming took 0 bases from V and 11 from J, leaving 17 bases between them. The germline CDR1 and CDR2 sequences are SGHRS and YFSETQ.

This chain uses TRBV6-1 with TRBJ2-7; the match to TRBD1 covers 7 bases. CDR1 is MNHNS, CDR2 SASEGT, per germline. Trimming cost V 3 bases and J 4 bases; bases outside gene matches: 9. The CDR3 runs 15 residues. Written as DNA, the CDR3 is TGTGCCAGCAGTGACAGGGACAGAGTCGGGTACGAGCAGTACTTC. It is translated as CASSDRDRVGYEQYF.

V and J are TRBV18 and TRBJ1-5; D possibly corresponds to TRBD1 (6 bases). The CDR3 extends over 13 amino acids. Germline CDR1 reads KGHSH; CDR2 reads LQKENI. Trimming cost V 5 bases and J 4 bases, with 9 bases left between them. The CDR3 reads CASSFDRNQPQHF. The CDR3 bases are TGTGCCAGCTCATTCGACAGGAATCAGCCCCAGCATTTT.

The V gene is TRBV9, the J gene TRBJ2-7; 12 nucleotides match TRBD2. Germline CDR1 is SGDLS and CDR2 is YYNGEE. This CDR3 has 15 amino acids. V lost 4 bases and J lost 3; bases outside the gene matches: 5. CDR3 nucleotides: TGTGCCAGCAGCTTAACTAGCGGGGGGTTCTACGAGCAGTACTTC. Translating gives CASSLTSGGFYEQYF. Variable domain in full (rest from reference TRBV9 and TRBJ2-7): DSGVTQTPKHLITATGQRVTLRCSPRSGDLSVYWYQQSLDQGLQFLIQYYNGEERAKGNILERFSAQQFPDLHSELNLSSLELGDSALYFCASSLTSGGFYEQYFGPGTRLTVT.

This clone was seen a few times. The chain joins TRBV28 to TRBJ1-2; 9 bases are shared with TRBD1. Germline V CDR1 and CDR2: MDHEN, SYDVKM. Germline trimming cut 8 bases from V and 7 bases from J; bases unmatched to any gene: 11. This CDR3 contains 14 residues. The CDR3 sequence is CASSKGDRAGGYTF. CDR3 coding DNA: TGTGCCAGCTCAAAGGGGGACAGGGCAGGTGGCTACACCTTC.

This chain links TRBV10-3 with TRBJ1-2; D ambiguous. The CDR3 sequence is 13 residues long. Germline loops: CDR1 ENHRY, CDR2 SYGVKD. V lost 2 bases and J 13 bases, leaving 17 bases between the germline ends. The DNA for the CDR3 is TGTGCCATCAGTGAGGTCGTCAGGTGGATTCTCACCTTC. Amino acid sequence: CAISEVVRWILTF.

The chain couples TRBV6-5 to TRBJ2-7; D gene uncertain. In germline, CDR1 is MNHEY, CDR2 SVGAGI. The CDR3 spans 13 residues. Trimming shortened V by 2 bases and J by 3 bases, and 8 bases separated the two germline ends. CDR3 sequence reads: CASSYALDYEQYF. The CDR3 DNA reads TGTGCCAGCAGTTACGCTCTAGACTACGAGCAGTACTTC.